This T cell receptor beta chain was documented in a study of siplizumab effects on memory and regulatory T cells. In the case of this clone: Antigen unknown.

The repertoire was sequenced with immunoSEQ multiplex PCR; TCRdb's copy has only in-frame clones and lacks some. The profile shows about 100,000 clones, about 95% of them singletons. V lost 2 bases and J 6 bases, leaving 11 bases between the germline ends. The CDR3 is 14 residues long. Looked up from germline, CDR1 is LNHDA and CDR2 is SQIVND (reference sequence). Whole-study results and caveats: Proliferating siplizumab-cultured Tregs lacked confirmed suppressive function.

This chain connects TRBV19 to TRBJ1-5; no clear D gene. Sequencing was performed on non-Treg CD4+ T cells sorted from blood. This TCR was sampled from a human donor in good health. The CDR3 loop is CASSITRVRQPQHF. The CDR3 bases are TGTGCCAGTAGTATAACAAGAGTACGTCAGCCCCAGCATTTT. Full variable domain (missing parts from reference TRBV19 and TRBJ1-5): DGGITQSPKYLFRKEGQNVTLSCEQNLNHDAMYWYRQDPGQGLRLIYYSQIVNDFQKGDIAEGYSVSREKKESFPLTVTSAQKNPTAFYLCASSITRVRQPQHFGDGTRLSIL.